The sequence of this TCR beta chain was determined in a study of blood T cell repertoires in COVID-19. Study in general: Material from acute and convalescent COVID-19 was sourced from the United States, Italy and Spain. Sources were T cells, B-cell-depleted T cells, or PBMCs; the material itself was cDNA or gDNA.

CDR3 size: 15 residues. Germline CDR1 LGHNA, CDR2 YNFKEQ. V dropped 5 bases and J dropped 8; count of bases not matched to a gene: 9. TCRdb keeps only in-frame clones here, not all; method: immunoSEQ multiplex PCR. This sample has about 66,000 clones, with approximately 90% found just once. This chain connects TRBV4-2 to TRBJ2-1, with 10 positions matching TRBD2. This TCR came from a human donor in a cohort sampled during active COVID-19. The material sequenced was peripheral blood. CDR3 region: CASSYSGRAVDEQFF. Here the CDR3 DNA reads TGTGCCAGCAGCTACAGCGGGAGGGCCGTCGATGAGCAGTTCTTC.